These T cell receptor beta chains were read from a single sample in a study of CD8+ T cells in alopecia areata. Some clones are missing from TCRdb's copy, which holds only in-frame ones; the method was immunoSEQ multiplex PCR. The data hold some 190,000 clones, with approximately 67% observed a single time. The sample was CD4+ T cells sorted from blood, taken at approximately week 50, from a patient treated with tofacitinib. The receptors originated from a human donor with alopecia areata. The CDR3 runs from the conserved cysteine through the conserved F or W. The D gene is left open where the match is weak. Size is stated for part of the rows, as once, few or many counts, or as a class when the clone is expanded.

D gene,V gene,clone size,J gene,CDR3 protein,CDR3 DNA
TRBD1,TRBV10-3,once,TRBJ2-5,CATRDRYQETQYF,TGTGCCACTAGGGACAGATACCAAGAGACCCAGTACTTC
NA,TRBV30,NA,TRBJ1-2,CAWSTSLNRAHGYTF,TGTGCCTGGAGTACCTCCTTGAACAGGGCCCATGGCTACACCTTC
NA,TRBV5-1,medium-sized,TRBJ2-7,CASSREESEQYF,TGCGCCAGCAGTAGGGAAGAATCCGAGCAGTACTTC
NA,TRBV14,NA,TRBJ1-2,CASSQKTGHLGYTF,TGTGCCAGCAGCCAAAAAACCGGACACTTAGGCTACACCTTC
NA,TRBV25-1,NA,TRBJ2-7,CASSPVEPSSYEQYF,TGTGCCAGCAGCCCGGTGGAGCCTAGCTCCTACGAGCAGTACTTC
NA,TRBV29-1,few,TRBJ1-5,CSVAENSNQPQHF,TGCAGCGTTGCTGAAAATAGCAATCAGCCCCAGCATTTT
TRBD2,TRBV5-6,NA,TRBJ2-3,CASRSAGTTSTDTQYF,TGTGCCAGCAGATCTGCCGGGACTACAAGCACAGATACGCAGTATTTT
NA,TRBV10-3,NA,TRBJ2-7,CAISEPTGGTYEQYF,TGTGCCATCAGTGAACCGACAGGCGGAACCTACGAGCAGTACTTC
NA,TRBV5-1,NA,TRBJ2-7,CASSLDGVSYEQYF,TGCGCCAGCAGCTTGGATGGAGTCTCCTACGAGCAGTACTTC
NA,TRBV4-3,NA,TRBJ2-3,CASSRTRDFITDTQYF,TGCGCCAGCAGCCGTACCCGGGACTTCATCACAGATACGCAGTATTTT
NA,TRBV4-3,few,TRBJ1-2,CASSQETGQPLYGYTF,TGCGCCAGCAGCCAAGAGACAGGACAACCCCTCTATGGCTACACCTTC
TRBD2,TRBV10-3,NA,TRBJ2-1,CAISQTSGENNEQFF,TGTGCCATCAGTCAGACTAGCGGGGAAAACAATGAGCAGTTCTTC
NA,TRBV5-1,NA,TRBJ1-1,CASRYRAMNTEAFF,TGCGCCAGCAGGTACAGGGCCATGAACACTGAAGCTTTCTTT
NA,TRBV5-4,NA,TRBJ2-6,CASSRTGSGANVLTF,TGTGCCAGCAGCCGAACAGGGTCTGGGGCCAACGTCCTGACTTTC
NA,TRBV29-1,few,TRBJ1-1,CSVEDRGEAFF,TGCAGCGTTGAAGACAGGGGTGAAGCTTTCTTT
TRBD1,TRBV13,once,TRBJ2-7,CASSLGEGQGHEQYF,TGTGCCAGCAGCTTAGGAGAGGGACAGGGGCACGAGCAGTACTTC
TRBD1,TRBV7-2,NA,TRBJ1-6,CASTPTPGGGSPLHF,TGTGCCAGCACCCCAACCCCAGGGGGTGGGTCACCCCTCCACTTT
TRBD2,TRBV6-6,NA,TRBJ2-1,CASSALAGGPPGEQFF,TGTGCCAGCAGTGCCTTAGCGGGGGGGCCCCCAGGTGAGCAGTTCTTC
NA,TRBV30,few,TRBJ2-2,CAWSLSRTGELFF,TGTGCCTGGAGTCTCAGCCGAACCGGGGAGCTGTTTTTT
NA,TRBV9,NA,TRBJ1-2,CASSANDGWGYTF,TGTGCCAGCAGCGCCAATGACGGGTGGGGCTACACCTTC
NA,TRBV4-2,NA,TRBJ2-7,CASSPEIRQPPSHF,TGTGCCAGCAGCCCCGAAATTAGACAGCCCCCCAGCCACTTC
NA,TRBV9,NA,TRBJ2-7,CASSVPHEQYF,TGTGCCAGCAGCGTACCCCACGAGCAGTACTTC
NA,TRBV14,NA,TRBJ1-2,CASSQDTLNGYTF,TGTGCCAGCAGCCAAGACACCCTGAATGGCTACACCTTC
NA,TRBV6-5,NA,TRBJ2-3,CASGSTDTQYF,TGTGCCAGCGGCAGCACAGATACGCAGTATTTT
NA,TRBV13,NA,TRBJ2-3,CASSLGIWRRRTDTQYF,TGTGCCAGCAGCTTAGGGATCTGGAGACGTAGGACAGATACGCAGTATTTT
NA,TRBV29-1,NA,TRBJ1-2,CSVEQASYGYTF,TGCAGCGTTGAACAGGCCTCCTATGGCTACACCTTC
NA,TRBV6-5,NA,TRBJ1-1,CASSFGGNEAFF,TGTGCCAGCAGTTTCGGGGGTAATGAAGCTTTCTTT